This TCR beta chain is drawn from a study of response to subunit inactivated influenza vaccine. Deletions cut 0 bases from V and 5 bases from J, with 16 bases between. CDR1 and CDR2 from the germline V gene are MNHEY and SVGEGT. The CDR3 contains 16 residues. Findings and caveats of the study: With each seasonal influenza vaccination, the authors suggested, few new T cells are recruited.

MiXCR was run by TCRdb on the RT-PCR reads, yielding one entry per CDR3 protein. This table holds 610,000 or so distinct CDR3 sequences, around 15% found once. This clonotype was seen a handful of times. Its antigen is still unknown. The sequence came from a man aged 50 to 59 who received an inactivated influenza vaccine. The chain is built from TRBV6-2 or TRBV6-3 and TRBJ1-2; D is perhaps TRBD1 (5 bases). Sample: PBMCs from blood, taken less than 13 days after vaccination. The CDR3, as DNA: TGTGCCAGCAGTTACTCGAGGACGCTAGAGGGGTATGGCTACACCTTC. Translation: CASSYSRTLEGYGYTF.